The present T cell receptor (beta chain) was sequenced within a study of PD-L1 blockade in urothelial cancer. Study-level information: The analyses of blood took place 3 weeks (second dose) and 6 weeks after treatment start.

The sample holds a few counts of this clone. Germline lookup yields CDR1 SGHNT and CDR2 YENEEA. This CDR3 comprises 14 residues. Germline trimming cut 5 bases from V and 7 bases from J; bases unmatched to any gene: 10. Assay: immunoSEQ multiplex PCR; the TCRdb copy retains only in-frame clones and omits some. Seen here are tens of thousands of clones, almost 85% observed once, and the top ten hold approximately 3.5%. This chain connects TRBV11-3 to TRBJ2-7; 8 nucleotides match TRBD2. Source: PBMCs, taken around atezolizumab (anti-PD-L1) treatment. The clonotype comes from a man in his 70s with urothelial cancer. The CDR3 DNA follows: TGTGCCAGCAGCCAATCGGGACTAGGGACGGAGCAGTACTTC. Protein: CASSQSGLGTEQYF.